This T cell receptor (beta chain) derives from a study of immune cell composition in non-small cell lung cancer. Remarks on this clone: The antigen remains undetermined.

This CDR3 spans 14 amino acids. V lost 3 bases to trimming and J lost 4 bases, with 10 bases between them. Germline CDR1 reads KGHSH; CDR2 reads LQKENI. The study's findings and limits: Tumour-associated clones >0.5% occurred in roughly 35% of adenocarcinomas, roughly 80% of squamous. In adenocarcinoma, maximal tumour-associated clone frequency tracked TIL tumour reactivity. Top 10 clone scores and clonality were higher in squamous than adenocarcinoma.

Sequenced by immunoSEQ multiplex PCR; TCRdb stores in-frame clones only, minus some. Counted here are under 7,000 clones, just under 80% occurring once; the ten biggest clones make up approximately 14%. The sequenced sample was lung tumor tissue. The V and J genes are TRBV18 and TRBJ1-3; TRBD1 might be the D (6 bases). The sequence derives from a human donor with non-small cell lung cancer. Here the CDR3 DNA reads TGTGCCAGCTCACCGAGGACAGAAGGAAACACCATATATTTT. It specifies CASSPRTEGNTIYF.